This TCR beta chain was recovered during a study of T cells after yellow fever vaccination. Study results and limitations: The CD4 compartment and the CD8 compartment contained a small share of clonotypes in common. Booster samples showed a return of most primary-vaccination clones (approximately 95% CD4, around 85% CD8).

This clonotype was counted at least ten times. Its antigen is unknown. TCRdb reprocessed the 5' RACE reads with MiXCR, giving one entry per CDR3 protein. The table lists 70,000 to 80,000 distinct CDR3 sequences, around 7% of them singletons. The CDR3 has 12 residues. From germline, CDR1 is SQVTM and CDR2 ANQGSEA. V was shortened by 4 bases and J by 8 bases, with 12 bases between the two germline ends. This rearrangement joins TRBV29-1 to TRBJ2-1; no clear D. Source: CD8+ T cells sorted from PBMCs, taken approximately 11 days after the first yellow fever vaccination. The sequence derives from a young man who received the YFV17D yellow fever vaccine. CDR3 loop: CSVAGLVDEQFF. In DNA form, the CDR3 reads TGCAGCGTTGCAGGCCTCGTGGATGAGCAGTTCTTC.